Below, one T cell receptor (beta chain) is given with its context. Antigen: not known. This sample is part of a study of cytomegalovirus exposure and HLA in healthy donors. Study results and caveats: A reported reduction in N-insertions relative to the approximately 670-donor mean was seen in an Asian-associated ancestry cluster in a later analysis. Donor immune exposure was known only as CMV serostatus. Later on, analysis showed that most CMV-associated TCR beta chains appeared to be HLA-restricted. Some highly shared sequence variants likely arose as a pipeline artifact.

CDR1 and CDR2 from the germline V gene are SNHLY and FYNNEI. The CDR3 runs 14 residues. Amplification used 60 Vbeta primers and 13 Jbeta primers. Here immunoSEQ multiplex PCR was the method, and the copy in TCRdb shows in-frame clones only, minus some. This sample has roughly 140,000 clones, with 75% to 80% found just once. This TCR came from a woman aged 18 to 35 in good health and CMV-seropositive. J is TRBJ2-5 and V is TRBV2, with D uncertain. The DNA end favors TRBJ2-7, so the J call may be wrong. The sample was PBMCs. CDR3 sequence: CASAPDSRSYEQYF. For the CDR3, the DNA is TGTGCCAGCGCCCCTGACTCGCGCTCCTACGAGCAGTACTTC.